Following are 20 T cell receptor beta chains from one sample sequenced in a study of blood T cell repertoires in COVID-19. Libraries were prepared by immunoSEQ multiplex PCR; TCRdb keeps only in-frame clonotypes and omits some of them. The data show some 200,000 clones, with 88% seen just once and more than 1.4% held by the top ten. Sequencing was performed on peripheral blood. These receptors were taken from a young man with active or convalescent COVID-19.

This clone showed up just once. The chain combines TRBV7-2 with TRBJ1-5; D not certain. Looked up from germline, CDR1 is SGHTA and CDR2 is FQGNSA. Deletions cut 5 bases from V and 6 bases from J, with 11 bases between. The CDR3 sequence is 13 residues long. This chain's CDR3 is CASSPRGFQPQHF. The CDR3 DNA reads TGTGCCAGCAGCCCCAGAGGATTTCAGCCCCAGCATTTT. The full variable domain, in which reference TRBV7-2 and TRBJ1-5 provide the parts outside the CDR3, is GAGVSQSPSNKVTEKGKDVELRCDPISGHTALYWYRQSLGQGLEFLIYFQGNSAPDKSGLPSDRFSAERTGGSVSTLTIQRTQQEDSAVYLCASSPRGFQPQHFGDGTRLSIL.

This chain uses TRBV24-1 with TRBJ2-3; the match to TRBD1 covers 8 bases. In germline, CDR1 is KGHDR, CDR2 SFDVKD. The V and J ends lost 4 bases and 4 bases, in that order; junction bases with no gene match: 6. The CDR3 spans 15 residues. The CDR3, as DNA: TGTGCCACCAGTGACAGACAGGGGTGGGCAGATACGCAGTATTTT. Translating gives CATSDRQGWADTQYF.

This clone came up a few times. The chain uses TRBV6-5 and TRBJ2-1; D is ambiguous. Germline CDR1 MNHEY, CDR2 SVGAGI. The CDR3 is 14 amino acids. V was pared by 5 bases and J by 1 base, with 9 bases between. The CDR3 DNA reads TGTGCCAGCAGTCCGTTCGGGTCCTACAATGAGCAGTTCTTC. Protein sequence: CASSPFGSYNEQFF.

CDR3 bases: TGTGCCAGCAGTGAATGGGGGACAGGGGGTAGTGAAAAACTGTTTTTT. This gives the protein CASSEWGTGGSEKLFF. V gene TRBV25-1 combines with J gene TRBJ1-4; 11 nucleotides line up with TRBD1. Looked up from germline, CDR1 is MGHDK and CDR2 is SYGVNS. This CDR3 has 16 amino acids. V lost 1 base and J lost 7; bases outside the gene matches: 5.

The J gene is TRBJ2-3, the V gene TRBV6-5; possibly TRBD2 for D (6 bases). Deletions cut 6 bases from V and 6 bases from J, with 16 bases between. The CDR3 totals 14 residues. Per the germline V gene, CDR1 is MNHEY and CDR2 is SVGAGI. CDR3 in amino acids: CASRNSHGGDTQYF. The CDR3 DNA follows: TGTGCCAGCAGAAACAGCCATGGGGGGGATACGCAGTATTTT.

This chain uses TRBV4-3 with TRBJ2-7, with D perhaps TRBD1 (5 bases). Germline V gene sequence: CDR1 LGHNA, CDR2 YSLEER. This CDR3 contains 16 residues. Trimming removed 0 bases from V and 2 bases from J, with 14 bases in between. CDR3 sequence reads: CASSQDPRQGTYEQYF. The CDR3 region has the DNA TGCGCCAGCAGCCAAGACCCCCGGCAGGGAACCTACGAGCAGTACTTC.

The chain is built from TRBV24-1 and TRBJ1-3, with 7 bases matching TRBD1. Losses at the gene ends were 4 bases for V and 3 bases for J; bases not matched to a gene: 5. The CDR3 extends over 15 amino acids. Germline-derived CDR1 and CDR2 are KGHDR and SFDVKD. The CDR3 sequence is CATSDHTGVGNTIYF. In DNA, the CDR3 is TGTGCCACCAGTGACCATACAGGGGTTGGAAACACCATATATTTT.

V and J are TRBV30 and TRBJ1-6; possibly TRBD1 for D (6 bases). Germline lookup yields CDR1 GTSNPN and CDR2 SVGIG (reference sequence). CDR3 length: 15 residues. The germline V and J ends were trimmed by 0 bases and 7 bases, with 13 bases remaining between them. CDR3 bases: TGTGCCTGGAGTGTACCACCGGGGGGCAATTCACCCCTCCACTTT. This gives the protein CAWSVPPGGNSPLHF.

J is TRBJ1-1 and V is TRBV10-1; 7 bases are shared with TRBD1. Trimming removed 4 bases from V and 7 bases from J; junction bases left unmatched: 6. This CDR3 is built from 13 residues. Germline loops: CDR1 WNHNN, CDR2 SYGVQD (reference sequence). In nucleotides, the CDR3 is TGCGCCAGCAGTGCGGGACGACAGGGTGAAGCTTTCTTT. Residues: CASSAGRQGEAFF.

This chain uses TRBV30 with TRBJ1-6, with no clear D. The CDR3 totals 16 residues. Trimming removed 0 bases at V and 4 bases at J, with 13 bases between. Germline loops: CDR1 GTSNPN, CDR2 SVGIG (reference sequence). CDR3 in DNA: TGTGCCTGGAGTGTACTCTCAGACAATTATAATTCACCCCTCCACTTT. Its translation: CAWSVLSDNYNSPLHF.

The chain links TRBV2 to TRBJ2-3, with 15 bases matching TRBD2. The germline V gene has CDR1 SNHLY and CDR2 FYNNEI. The V segment lost 3 bases and the J segment 7 bases; nucleotides outside the gene matches: 5. CDR3 size: 16 residues. CDR3 loop: CASSEGTSGRLNTQYF. The CDR3 nucleotides read TGTGCCAGCAGTGAGGGGACTAGCGGGAGGTTAAATACGCAGTATTTT.

This clone came up once. This chain uses TRBV27 with TRBJ2-7; D gene uncertain. Germline V CDR1 and CDR2: MNHEY, SMNVEV (reference sequence). The V and J ends lost 0 bases and 2 bases respectively, with 8 bases between them. This CDR3 region has 14 residues. CDR3 nucleotides: TGTGCCAGCAGTTTATCATGGCCGACCTACGAGCAGTACTTC. As protein: CASSLSWPTYEQYF.

The rearrangement links TRBV5-1 to TRBJ1-4; the D gene is possibly TRBD1 (5 bases). The CDR3 runs to 14 residues. V was clipped by 0 bases and J by 3 bases, with 6 bases between them. The germline V gene has CDR1 SGHRS and CDR2 YFSETQ. Written as DNA, the CDR3 is TGCGCCAGCAGCTTGGGACAGCCTAATGAAAAACTGTTTTTT. Encoded protein: CASSLGQPNEKLFF.

The sample holds one count of this clone. A junction end diverges from the germline sequence, so it may reflect a read error. V usage is TRBV3-1 (or the pseudogene TRBV3-2) and J usage is TRBJ2-3; the D is unclear. Germline assignment: CDR1 LGHDT and CDR2 YNNKEL (reference sequence). The CDR3 is 14 residues long. The CDR3 DNA is TGTGCCAGCAGCCAAGACGTTTACACAGATGCGCAGTATTTT. Translated, it gives CASSQDVYTDAQYF.

The CDR3 DNA is TGCGCCAGCAGCGCCGGGACAGTTTCCTACGAGCAGTACTTC. It yields the protein CASSAGTVSYEQYF. The chain uses TRBV5-1 and TRBJ2-7, with 7 bases identical to TRBD1. CDR1 and CDR2 from the germline V gene are SGHRS and YFSETQ. CDR3 size: 14 residues. With 4 bases clipped from V and 1 base from J, the junction kept 5 bases outside the gene matches.

The chain has TRBV18 and TRBJ2-5; 10 bases are a match to TRBD1. V lost 3 bases and J lost 1; bases outside the gene matches: 11. CDR1 is KGHSH, CDR2 LQKENI, per germline. The CDR3 consists of 18 residues. The CDR3 loop reads CASSPRDRGADLQETQYF. CDR3 nucleotides: TGTGCCAGCTCACCCCGGGACAGGGGTGCCGACCTCCAAGAGACCCAGTACTTC.

The gene calls are TRBV7-9 and TRBJ2-1; 7 bases are shared with TRBD2. Germline V gives CDR1 SEHNR, CDR2 FQNEAQ (reference sequence). V was pared by 1 base and J by 5 bases, with 2 bases of the junction left unmatched. CDR3 length equals 14 residues. CDR3 amino acids: CASSLGGRDNEQFF. The CDR3, as DNA: TGTGCCAGCAGCTTAGGGGGGAGGGACAATGAGCAGTTCTTC. Combining the CDR3 with reference TRBV7-9 and TRBJ2-1 gives the whole variable domain DTGVSQNPRHKITKRGQNVTFRCDPISEHNRLYWYRQTLGQGPEFLTYFQNEAQLEKSRLLSDRFSAERPKGSFSTLEIQRTEQGDSAMYLCASSLGGRDNEQFFGPGTRLTVL.

This chain links TRBV27 with TRBJ1-4, with D unclear. The germline V and J ends were trimmed by 5 bases and 6 bases, with 10 bases remaining between them. Germline values: CDR1 MNHEY, CDR2 SMNVEV (reference sequence). The CDR3 contains 13 residues. The CDR3, as DNA: TGTGCCAGCAGTCTTGCCGGGTATGAAAAACTGTTTTTT. Translating it yields CASSLAGYEKLFF.

The chain has TRBV5-1 and TRBJ1-1, with D perhaps TRBD1 (6 bases). The ends were cut back, 2 bases at V and 1 base at J, with 12 bases in the middle. The CDR3 length is 15 residues. The germline CDR1 and CDR2 sequences are SGHRS and YFSETQ. The CDR3 DNA follows: TGCGCCAGCAGCTTTTCAGTGGGACAGAACACTGAAGCTTTCTTT. The encoded protein is CASSFSVGQNTEAFF. Combining the CDR3 with reference TRBV5-1 and TRBJ1-1 gives the whole variable domain KAGVTQTPRYLIKTRGQQVTLSCSPISGHRSVSWYQQTPGQGLQFLFEYFSETQRNKGNFPGRFSGRQFSNSRSEMNVSTLELGDSALYLCASSFSVGQNTEAFFGQGTRLTVV.

The V and J genes are TRBV7-9 and TRBJ1-3; D gene unclear. The CDR3 length is 17 residues. The V gene lost 0 bases and the J gene lost 4 bases, with 16 bases spanning the gap. Per the germline V gene, CDR1 is SEHNR and CDR2 is FQNEAQ (reference sequence). DNA of the CDR3: TGTGCCAGCAGCTTAGCGCTGGGAGTGTCGTACGGAAACACCATATATTTT. Amino acid sequence: CASSLALGVSYGNTIYF.